Here is one T cell receptor (beta chain) with its context. The target antigen is unknown. This entry comes from a study of CD8+CD57+ T cells in acquired aplastic anemia. Turning to the study itself: Recorded DNA amounts for sorted CD4+ and CD8+ cells had an average of about 3.5 ug. Study outcomes and limitations: Patients and controls turned out to have 25 to 30 CD8+ CDR3 sequences in common.

Genomic DNA was employed as the template in profiling TCR beta VDJ and CDR3. TCRdb re-derived calls from the reads in MiXCR, one entry per CDR3 protein. The repertoire holds more than 150,000 distinct CDR3 sequences, with around 65% as singletons. The CDR3 is made up of 11 amino acids. CDR1 is SNHLY, CDR2 FYNNEI, per germline. Trimming shortened V by 8 bases and J by 5 bases, and 9 bases separated the two germline ends. This chain joins TRBV2 and TRBJ2-5; TRBD1 might be the D (6 bases). This clonotype was obtained from a human donor with severe aplastic anemia or a healthy control (not recorded which). The sequenced sample consisted of sorted CD4+, CD8+, or CD8+CD57+ T cells (not recorded which) from PBMCs. CDR3 coding DNA: TGTGCCAGCGGGGGCTGGGAGACCCAGTACTTC. Protein sequence: CASGGWETQYF.